The sequence of this T cell receptor beta chain was determined in a study of cytomegalovirus exposure and HLA in healthy donors. Study-wide results and limits: Serostatus for CMV was the only available immune exposure information.

Researchers ran the PCR with 60 Vbeta and 13 Jbeta primers. The data were produced by immunoSEQ multiplex PCR, yet TCRdb's version contains in-frame clones alone and is incomplete. The sample yields some 110,000 clones, around three quarters seen once. A remark on this clone: The antigen is undetermined.

This clonotype originated in a woman in her twenties or thirties in good health and CMV-seronegative. Sequences were obtained from PBMCs.

The CDR3 bases are TGTGCCTGGAGTGTACTCAGTGACGGGGTCTCCAATGAGCAGTTCTTC. This translates into CAWSVLSDGVSNEQFF. The rearrangement links TRBV30 to TRBJ2-1; D is perhaps TRBD2 (5 bases). V was shortened by 0 bases and J by 6 bases, with 18 bases between the two germline ends. CDR1 is GTSNPN and CDR2 is SVGIG in the germline V gene (reference sequence). This CDR3 has 16 amino acids.